This TCR beta chain is drawn from a study of T-cell memory formation after mild COVID-19. The CDR3 length is 16 residues. CDR1 is DFQATT and CDR2 is SNEGSKA in the germline V gene (reference sequence). Trimming pared 5 bases from V and 3 bases from J, leaving 20 bases between. TCRdb reprocessed the 5' RACE reads with MiXCR, giving one entry per CDR3 protein. The table includes about 320,000 distinct CDR3 sequences, around an eighth detected once. The sequenced sample was PBMCs or a T cell subset sorted from them (not recorded which). V is TRBV20-1 and J is TRBJ2-1, with TRBD1 as a possible D gene (6 bases). The source of this sequence is a man younger than 35 who had mild COVID-19 (a few samples of this study predate the infection). Cell type and time point are not known. The CDR3 DNA reads as TGCAGTGCTGACGGGACGGACAGAATTTTCTACAATGAGCAGTTCTTC. Its translation: CSADGTDRIFYNEQFF.